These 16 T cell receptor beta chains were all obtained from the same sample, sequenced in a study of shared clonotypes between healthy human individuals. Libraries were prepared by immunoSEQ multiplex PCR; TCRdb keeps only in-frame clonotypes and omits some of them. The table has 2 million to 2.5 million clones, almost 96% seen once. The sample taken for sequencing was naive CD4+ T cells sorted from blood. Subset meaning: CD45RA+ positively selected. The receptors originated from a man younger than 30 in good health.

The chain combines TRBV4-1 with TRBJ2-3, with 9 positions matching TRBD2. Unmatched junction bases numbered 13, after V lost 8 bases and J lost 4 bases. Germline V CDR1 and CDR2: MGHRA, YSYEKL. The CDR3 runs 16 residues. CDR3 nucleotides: TGCGCCAGCCTGCGCGATTTAGCGGGGGAAGCAGATACGCAGTATTTT. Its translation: CASLRDLAGEADTQYF.

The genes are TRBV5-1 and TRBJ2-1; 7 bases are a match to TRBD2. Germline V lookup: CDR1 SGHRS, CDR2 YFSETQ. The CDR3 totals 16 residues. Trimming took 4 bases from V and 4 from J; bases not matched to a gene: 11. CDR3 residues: CASSPRGSGLYNEQFF. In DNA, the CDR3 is TGCGCCAGCAGCCCCCGCGGTAGCGGGCTATACAATGAGCAGTTCTTC. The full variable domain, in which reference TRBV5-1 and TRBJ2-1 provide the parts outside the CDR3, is KAGVTQTPRYLIKTRGQQVTLSCSPISGHRSVSWYQQTPGQGLQFLFEYFSETQRNKGNFPGRFSGRQFSNSRSEMNVSTLELGDSALYLCASSPRGSGLYNEQFFGPGTRLTVL.

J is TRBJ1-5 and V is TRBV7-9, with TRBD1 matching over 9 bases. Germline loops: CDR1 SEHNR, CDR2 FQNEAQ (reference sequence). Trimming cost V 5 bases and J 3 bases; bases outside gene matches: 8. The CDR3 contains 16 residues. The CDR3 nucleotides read TGTGCCAGCAGCCCTCGGGACAGGGTTGACAATCAGCCCCAGCATTTT. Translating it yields CASSPRDRVDNQPQHF.

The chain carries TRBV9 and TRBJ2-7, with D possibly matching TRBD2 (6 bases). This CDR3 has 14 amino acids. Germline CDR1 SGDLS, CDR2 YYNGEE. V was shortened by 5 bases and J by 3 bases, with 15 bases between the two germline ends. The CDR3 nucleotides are TGTGCCAGCAGAGCCGGGAGCCGCGACTACGAGCAGTACTTC. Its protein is CASRAGSRDYEQYF.

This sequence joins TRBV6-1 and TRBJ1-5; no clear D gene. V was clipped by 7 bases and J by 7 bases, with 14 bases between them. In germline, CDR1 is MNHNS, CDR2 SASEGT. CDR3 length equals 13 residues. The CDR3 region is CASNDPFRQPQHF. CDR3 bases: TGTGCCAGCAATGACCCGTTCAGGCAGCCCCAGCATTTT.

In DNA form, the CDR3 reads TGTGCCAGCAGAACATTTTGGCAGGGTGGCACCGGGGAGCTGTTTTTT. Its protein product is CASRTFWQGGTGELFF. The J gene is TRBJ2-2, the V gene TRBV5-8, with D perhaps TRBD1 (5 bases). Trimming stripped 5 bases from V and 4 bases from J, with 18 bases between. This CDR3 is 16 amino acids long. Per the germline V gene, CDR1 is SGHTS and CDR2 is YDEGEE.

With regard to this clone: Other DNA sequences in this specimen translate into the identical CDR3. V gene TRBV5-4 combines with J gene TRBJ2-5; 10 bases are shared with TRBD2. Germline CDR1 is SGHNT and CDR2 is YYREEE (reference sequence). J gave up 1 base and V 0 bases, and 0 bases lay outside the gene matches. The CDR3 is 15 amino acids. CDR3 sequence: CASSLGLAGQETQYF. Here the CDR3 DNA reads TGTGCCAGCAGCTTGGGACTAGCGGGCCAAGAGACCCAGTACTTC.

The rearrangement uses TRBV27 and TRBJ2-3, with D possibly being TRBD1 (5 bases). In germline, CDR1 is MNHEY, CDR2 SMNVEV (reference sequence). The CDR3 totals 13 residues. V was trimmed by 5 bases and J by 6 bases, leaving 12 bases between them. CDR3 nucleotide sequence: TGTGCCAGCAGTCCAGGGAACGCGGATACGCAGTATTTT. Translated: CASSPGNADTQYF.

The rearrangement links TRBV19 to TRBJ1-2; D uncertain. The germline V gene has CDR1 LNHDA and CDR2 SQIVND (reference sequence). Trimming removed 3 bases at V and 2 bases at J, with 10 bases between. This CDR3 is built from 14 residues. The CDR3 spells CASSIDIGNYGYTF. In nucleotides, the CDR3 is TGTGCCAGTAGTATCGATATCGGCAACTATGGCTACACCTTC.

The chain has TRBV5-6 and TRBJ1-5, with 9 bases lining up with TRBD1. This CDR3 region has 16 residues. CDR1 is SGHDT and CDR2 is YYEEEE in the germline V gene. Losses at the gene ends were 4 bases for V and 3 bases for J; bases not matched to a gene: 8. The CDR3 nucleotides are TGTGCCAGCAGCCGCGAAGGACAGGGGTACAATCAGCCCCAGCATTTT. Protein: CASSREGQGYNQPQHF.

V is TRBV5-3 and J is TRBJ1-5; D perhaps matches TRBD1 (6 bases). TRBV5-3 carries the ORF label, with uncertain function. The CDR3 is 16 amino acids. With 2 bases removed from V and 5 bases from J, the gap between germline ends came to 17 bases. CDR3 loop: CARSLRTDGPYQPQHF. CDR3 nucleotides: TGTGCCAGAAGCTTACGGACAGACGGACCCTATCAGCCCCAGCATTTT.

The CDR3 DNA reads as TGTGCCAGCAGTTTCCGCGGGCAAGCTTTCTTT. Protein: CASSFRGQAFF. J is TRBJ1-1 and V is TRBV28; no clear D gene. The germline V and J ends were trimmed by 3 bases and 9 bases, with 8 bases remaining between them. The CDR3 extends over 11 amino acids. Germline assignment: CDR1 MDHEN and CDR2 SYDVKM. Full variable domain (missing parts from reference TRBV28 and TRBJ1-1): DVKVTQSSRYLVKRTGEKVFLECVQDMDHENMFWYRQDPGLGLRLIYFSYDVKMKEKGDIPEGYSVSREKKERFSLILESASTNQTSMYLCASSFRGQAFFGQGTRLTVV.

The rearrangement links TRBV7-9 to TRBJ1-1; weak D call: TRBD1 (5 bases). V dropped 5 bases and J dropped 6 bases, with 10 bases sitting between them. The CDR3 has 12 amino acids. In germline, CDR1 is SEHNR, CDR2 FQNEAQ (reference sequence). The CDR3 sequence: CASSIGVAEAFF. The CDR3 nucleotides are TGTGCCAGCAGCATAGGGGTCGCTGAAGCTTTCTTT.

The CDR3 protein is CASSQGQGSDTIYF. The DNA of the CDR3 is TGCGCCAGCAGCCAGGGACAGGGGTCGGACACCATATATTTT. The chain uses TRBV5-1 and TRBJ1-3, with 10 bases aligning to TRBD1. CDR1 SGHRS and CDR2 YFSETQ come from the germline V gene. The V and J ends lost 4 bases and 8 bases, in that order; junction bases with no gene match: 6. This CDR3 spans 14 amino acids.

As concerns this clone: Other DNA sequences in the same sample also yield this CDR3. The CDR3 sequence: CASSEGGLSSYEQYF. Here the CDR3 DNA reads TGTGCCAGCAGTGAGGGGGGGCTGAGCTCCTACGAGCAGTACTTC. This chain joins TRBV6-1 and TRBJ2-7, with a possible D match to TRBD2 (7 bases). Germline lookup yields CDR1 MNHNS and CDR2 SASEGT. The CDR3 sequence is 15 residues long. The V end was cut by 3 bases, the J end by 0 bases, with 12 bases between.

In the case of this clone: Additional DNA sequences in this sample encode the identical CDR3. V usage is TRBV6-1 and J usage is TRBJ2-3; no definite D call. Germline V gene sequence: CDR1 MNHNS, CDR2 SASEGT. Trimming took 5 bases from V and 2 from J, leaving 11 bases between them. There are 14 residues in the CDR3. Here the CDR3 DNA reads TGTGCCAGCAGTCTACCGGGCTACACAGATACGCAGTATTTT. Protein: CASSLPGYTDTQYF.